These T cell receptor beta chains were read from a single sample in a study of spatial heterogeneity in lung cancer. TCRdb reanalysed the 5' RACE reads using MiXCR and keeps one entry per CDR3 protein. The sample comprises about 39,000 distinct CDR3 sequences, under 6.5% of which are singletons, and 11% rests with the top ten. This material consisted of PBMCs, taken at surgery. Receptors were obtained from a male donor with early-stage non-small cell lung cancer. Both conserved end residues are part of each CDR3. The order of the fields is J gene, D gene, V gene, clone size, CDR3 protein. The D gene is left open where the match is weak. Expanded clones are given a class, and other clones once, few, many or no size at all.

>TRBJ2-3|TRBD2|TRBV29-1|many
CSVGGSSGRGRDTQYF
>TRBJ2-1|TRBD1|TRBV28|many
CASAQGRNEQFF
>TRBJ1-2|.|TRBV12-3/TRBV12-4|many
CASSLQERANYGYTF
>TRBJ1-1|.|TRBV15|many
CATSRERRGNTEAFF
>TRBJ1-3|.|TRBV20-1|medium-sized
CSASGSGGTGNTIYF
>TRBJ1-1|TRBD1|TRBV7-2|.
CASSPPGTGGAGTEAFF
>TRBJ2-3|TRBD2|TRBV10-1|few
CASSESISGGPSTDTQYF
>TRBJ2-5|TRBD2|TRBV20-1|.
CSARDPSRSGGARETQYF
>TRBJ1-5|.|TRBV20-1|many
CSARDSGGRQPQHF
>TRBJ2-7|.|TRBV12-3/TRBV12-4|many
CASSLAQGFLEQYF
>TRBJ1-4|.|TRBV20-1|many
CSADPPEATNEKLFF
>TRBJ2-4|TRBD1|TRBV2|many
CASRGGTGVNSKNIQYF
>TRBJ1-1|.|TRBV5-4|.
CASSLGDLRGGTEAFF
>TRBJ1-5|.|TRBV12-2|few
CASRLGKDSLNQPQHF
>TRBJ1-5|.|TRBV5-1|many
CASSPGGVDQPQHF
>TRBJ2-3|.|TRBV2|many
CASRVYETDTQYF
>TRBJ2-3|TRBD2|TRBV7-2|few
CASSQSGGAGDTQYF
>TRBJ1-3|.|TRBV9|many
CASSVGESSGNTIYF
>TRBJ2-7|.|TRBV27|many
CASSKQSSYEQYF
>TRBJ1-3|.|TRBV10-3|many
CAIKDSGNTIYF
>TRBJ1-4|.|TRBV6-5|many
CASSPRAGANEKLFF
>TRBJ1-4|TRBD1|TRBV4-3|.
CASGVDRGNEKLFF
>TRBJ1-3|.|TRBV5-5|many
CASSLEAVSGNTIYF
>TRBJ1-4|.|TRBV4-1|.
CASSTTASANEKLFF
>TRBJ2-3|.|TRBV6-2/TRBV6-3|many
CASLFRPDRGGRVVDTQYF
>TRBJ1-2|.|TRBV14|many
CASSPYLGADYGYTF
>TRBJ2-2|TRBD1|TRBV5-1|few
CASSPAGTENTGELFF
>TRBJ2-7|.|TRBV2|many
CASKGGVLSYEQYF
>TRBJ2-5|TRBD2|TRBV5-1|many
CASSLTSGGFGETQYF
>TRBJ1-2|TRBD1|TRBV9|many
CASSPRTGSNYGYTF
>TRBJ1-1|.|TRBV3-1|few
CASSRRKATEAFF
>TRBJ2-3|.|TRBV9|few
CASSPDSITDTQYF
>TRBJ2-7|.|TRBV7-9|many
CASSLEKGEQYF
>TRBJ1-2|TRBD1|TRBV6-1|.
CASRAGTGGYGYTF
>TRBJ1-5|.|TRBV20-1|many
CSAPPGRGQPQHF
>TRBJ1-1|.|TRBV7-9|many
CASSLAGHIGAFF
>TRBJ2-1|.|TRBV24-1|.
CATSEAGDEQFF
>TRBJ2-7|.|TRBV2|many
CASQQETYEQYF
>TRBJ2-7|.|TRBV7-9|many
CASSPSAGASYEQYF
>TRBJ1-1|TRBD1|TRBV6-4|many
CASRDRENTEAFF
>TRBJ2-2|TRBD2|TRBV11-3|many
CASSSLAGNTGELFF
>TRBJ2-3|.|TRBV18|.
CASSPQWADTQYF
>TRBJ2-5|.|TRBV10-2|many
CASSVSGFRETQYF
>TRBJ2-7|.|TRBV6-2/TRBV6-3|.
CASSYRHEQYF
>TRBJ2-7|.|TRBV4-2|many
CASSQDTMGGEQYF
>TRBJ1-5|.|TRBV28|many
CASSLSGGNQPQHF
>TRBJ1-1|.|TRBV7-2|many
CASSLAFGYRTEAFF
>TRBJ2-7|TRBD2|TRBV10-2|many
CASNQRGFSYEQYF
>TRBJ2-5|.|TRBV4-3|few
CASSQEGGAGGWKTQYF
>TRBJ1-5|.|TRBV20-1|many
CSARDYGRGQPQHF
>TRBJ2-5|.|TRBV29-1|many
CSVEDNQETQYF
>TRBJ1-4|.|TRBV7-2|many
CASSTPPGRKTTNEKLFF
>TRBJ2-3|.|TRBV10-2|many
CASSESPSLTGTDTQYF
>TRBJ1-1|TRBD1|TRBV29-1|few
CSVGGMRTGHPEAFF
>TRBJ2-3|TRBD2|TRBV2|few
CASSALAGGTDTQYF
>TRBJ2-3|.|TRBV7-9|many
CASSLSGPSTDTQYF